The 14 T cell receptor beta chains reported below all come from one sample, sequenced in a study of Ad26.COV2.S vaccination and SARS-CoV-2 variants. Noted treatment: some 19 received Ad26.COV2.S at low or high dose, single or two shots; about five received placebo; per-sample allocation not given. Specimen acquisition occurred on day 63 following the initial vaccine or placebo injection. Using immunoSEQ multiplex PCR, the repertoire was profiled, and TCRdb retains in-frame clones only, with some absent. Of a few hundred thousand clones in the sample, around nine tenths were seen once. The sequences come from peripheral blood, collected in a trial of Ad26.COV2.S vaccine versus placebo. The origin of the receptors is a person between 18 and 60 years old who received the Ad26.COV2.S COVID-19 vaccine or a placebo.

This chain joins TRBV24-1 and TRBJ1-2; D is unclear. In germline, CDR1 is KGHDR, CDR2 SFDVKD. Trimming cost V 4 bases and J 8 bases, with 16 bases left between them. This CDR3 contains 14 residues. CDR3 sequence: CATSDARGPGGYTF. CDR3 nucleotide sequence: TGTGCCACCAGTGACGCTAGAGGTCCGGGGGGCTACACCTTC.

This clone was observed once. This chain connects TRBV5-5 to TRBJ1-2; D remains ambiguous. Germline V gene data show CDR1 as SGHKS and CDR2 as YYEKEE (reference sequence). The CDR3 totals 16 residues. Trimming stripped 0 bases from V and 0 bases from J, with 12 bases between. CDR3 sequence reads: CASSLGATLANYGYTF. Written as DNA, the CDR3 is TGTGCCAGCAGCTTGGGTGCGACCTTAGCTAACTATGGCTACACCTTC. Full variable domain (missing parts from reference TRBV5-5 and TRBJ1-2): DAGVTQSPTHLIKTRGQQVTLRCSPISGHKSVSWYQQVLGQGPQFIFQYYEKEERGRGNFPDRFSARQFPNYSSELNVNALLLGDSALYLCASSLGATLANYGYTFGSGTRLTVV.

This clone was picked up one time. The V and J genes are TRBV6-5 and TRBJ2-7; TRBD1 matches 10 bases. V gave up 6 bases and J gave up 6 bases; unmatched junction bases: 5. Germline V gene data show CDR1 as MNHEY and CDR2 as SVGAGI. The CDR3 length is 13 residues. The CDR3 sequence is CASSKGQGREQYF. CDR3 DNA: TGTGCCAGCAGCAAGGGACAGGGGCGCGAGCAGTACTTC.

This chain connects TRBV4-2 to TRBJ2-5, with TRBD2 identical over 12 bases. This CDR3 spans 19 amino acids. Trimming at V came to 0 bases and at J to 2 bases, leaving 10 bases not matched to a gene. Germline CDR1 LGHNA, CDR2 YNFKEQ. CDR3 region: CASSQDPIGLAGGQETQYF. CDR3 coding DNA: TGTGCCAGCAGCCAAGATCCAATTGGGCTAGCGGGGGGGCAAGAGACCCAGTACTTC.

The chain recombines TRBV29-1 with TRBJ1-4, with 7 bases that match TRBD1. V gave up 5 bases and J gave up 4 bases; unmatched junction bases: 4. This CDR3 spans 13 amino acids. Germline CDR1 and CDR2: SQVTM and ANQGSEA. The CDR3 coding sequence is TGCAGCGTTACGACAGGGTTTAATGAAAAACTGTTTTTT. Its protein product is CSVTTGFNEKLFF.

V gene TRBV4-3 combines with J gene TRBJ2-1; a weak D match, TRBD2 (6 bases). V lost 2 bases to trimming and J lost 0 bases, with 8 bases between them. The germline V gene has CDR1 LGHNA and CDR2 YSLEER. The CDR3 loop spans 15 amino acids. The chain's CDR3 is CASSQTGSSYNEQFF. CDR3 bases: TGCGCCAGCAGCCAAACCGGGAGCTCCTACAATGAGCAGTTCTTC.

The chain has TRBV27 and TRBJ1-2; D gene unclear. This CDR3 comprises 14 residues. Germline loops: CDR1 MNHEY, CDR2 SMNVEV (reference sequence). Trimming took off 6 bases at V and 0 bases at J, with 11 bases between the two ends. The CDR3 reads CASSYTGPNYGYTF. CDR3 nucleotide sequence: TGTGCCAGCAGCTACACTGGGCCTAACTATGGCTACACCTTC.

The chain uses TRBV27 and TRBJ1-6; D is ambiguous. From germline, CDR1 is MNHEY and CDR2 SMNVEV (reference sequence). The germline V and J ends were trimmed by 0 bases and 6 bases, with 9 bases remaining between them. This CDR3 comprises 15 residues. CDR3 sequence: CASSLSLAGNSPLHF. CDR3 nucleotide sequence: TGTGCCAGCAGTTTATCCTTGGCCGGTAATTCACCCCTCCACTTT.

This chain uses TRBV4-3 with TRBJ2-1; 9 nucleotides line up with TRBD1. Per the germline V gene, CDR1 is LGHNA and CDR2 is YSLEER. This CDR3 spans 14 amino acids. With 5 bases clipped from V and 5 bases from J, the junction kept 4 bases outside the gene matches. The CDR3 DNA follows: TGCGCCAGCAGCGGACGGACAGGGGACAATGAGCAGTTCTTC. This translates into CASSGRTGDNEQFF.

The chain combines TRBV27 with TRBJ1-4; tentative D call: TRBD1 (6 bases). The CDR3 totals 14 residues. V lost 5 bases and J 5 bases, leaving 12 bases between the germline ends. Germline values: CDR1 MNHEY, CDR2 SMNVEV (reference sequence). CDR3 residues: CASSLDRSNEKLFF. The CDR3 DNA follows: TGTGCCAGCAGTCTGGACAGATCCAATGAAAAACTGTTTTTT.

The chain carries TRBV6-5 and TRBJ1-1; D is possibly TRBD1 (6 bases). The germline V gene encodes CDR1 MNHEY and CDR2 SVGAGI. The CDR3 extends over 13 amino acids. Trimming shortened V by 6 bases and J by 1 base, and 9 bases separated the two germline ends. CDR3 residues: CASRRTANTEAFF. The CDR3 DNA sequence: TGTGCCAGCAGACGGACAGCGAACACTGAAGCTTTCTTT.

J is TRBJ2-3 and V is TRBV7-6; TRBD1 matches 9 bases. Germline CDR1 reads SGHVS; CDR2 reads FNYEAQ. V lost 6 bases, J lost 4 bases, and 8 bases stayed unmatched. The length of the CDR3 is 15 residues. The CDR3 DNA is TGTGCCAGCAGTGGAACAGGGGGCTTCCCAGATACGCAGTATTTT. It specifies CASSGTGGFPDTQYF. Looking up the rest from reference TRBV7-6 and TRBJ2-3 gives the full variable domain: GAGVSQSPRYKVTKRGQDVALRCDPISGHVSLYWYRQALGQGPEFLTYFNYEAQQDKSGLPNDRFSAERPEGSISTLTIQRTEQRDSAMYRCASSGTGGFPDTQYFGPGTRLTVL.

The J gene is TRBJ1-1, the V gene TRBV5-4; tentatively, D is TRBD1 (5 bases). CDR1 and CDR2 (germline): SGHNT, YYREEE (reference sequence). The CDR3 totals 14 residues. Trimming removed 4 bases from V and 4 bases from J, with 14 bases in between. The CDR3 sequence is CASSRGRGVTEAFF. CDR3 DNA sequence: TGTGCCAGCAGCAGGGGACGGGGGGTCACTGAAGCTTTCTTT.

V is TRBV9 and J is TRBJ1-1; a weak D match, TRBD1 (6 bases). Germline V lookup: CDR1 SGDLS, CDR2 YYNGEE. The CDR3 extends over 18 amino acids. V lost 2 bases and J lost 1, with 21 bases in between. DNA of the CDR3: TGTGCCAGCAGCGTTTTCACAGGGAGTGTAAGGGAGAACACTGAAGCTTTCTTT. Translating gives CASSVFTGSVRENTEAFF. The whole variable domain, filled in from reference TRBV9 and TRBJ1-1, reads DSGVTQTPKHLITATGQRVTLRCSPRSGDLSVYWYQQSLDQGLQFLIQYYNGEERAKGNILERFSAQQFPDLHSELNLSSLELGDSALYFCASSVFTGSVRENTEAFFGQGTRLTVV.